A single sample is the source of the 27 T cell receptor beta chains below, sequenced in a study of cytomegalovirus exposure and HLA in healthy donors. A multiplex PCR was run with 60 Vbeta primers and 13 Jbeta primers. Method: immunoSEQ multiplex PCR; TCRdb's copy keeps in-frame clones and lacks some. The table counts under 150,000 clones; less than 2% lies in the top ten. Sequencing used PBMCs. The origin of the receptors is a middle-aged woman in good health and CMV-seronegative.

Here the CDR3 reads CASSSDATNEKLFF. For the CDR3, the DNA is TGTGCCAGCAGCTCAGATGCAACTAATGAAAAACTGTTTTTT. The genes are TRBV7-9 and TRBJ1-4; D is ambiguous. This CDR3 spans 14 amino acids. Trimming cost V 4 bases and J 0 bases, with 6 bases left between them. Germline-derived CDR1 and CDR2 are SEHNR and FQNEAQ (reference sequence).

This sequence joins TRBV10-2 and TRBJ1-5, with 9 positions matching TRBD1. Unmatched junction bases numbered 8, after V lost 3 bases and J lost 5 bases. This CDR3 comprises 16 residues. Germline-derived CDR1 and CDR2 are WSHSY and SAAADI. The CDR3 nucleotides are TGCGCCAGCAGTGATTCGGGACAGGGATTCCATCAGCCCCAGCATTTT. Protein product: CASSDSGQGFHQPQHF.

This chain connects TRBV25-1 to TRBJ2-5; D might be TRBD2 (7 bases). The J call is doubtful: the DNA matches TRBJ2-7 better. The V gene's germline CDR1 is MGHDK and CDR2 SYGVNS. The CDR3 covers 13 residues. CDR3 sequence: CASRAGALYEQYF. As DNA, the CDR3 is TGTGCCAGCAGGGCGGGGGCCCTCTACGAGCAGTACTTC.

Written as DNA, the CDR3 is TGTGCCAGCAGCTTACAGGGGTCAAGTTCACCCCTCCACTTT. This translates into CASSLQGSSSPLHF. The chain recombines TRBV7-3 with TRBJ1-6, with D perhaps TRBD1 (6 bases). CDR1 is SGHTA and CDR2 is FQGTGA in the germline V gene. Between the trimmed V and J ends, which lost 2 bases and 9 bases, there was a span of 11 bases. There are 14 residues in the CDR3.

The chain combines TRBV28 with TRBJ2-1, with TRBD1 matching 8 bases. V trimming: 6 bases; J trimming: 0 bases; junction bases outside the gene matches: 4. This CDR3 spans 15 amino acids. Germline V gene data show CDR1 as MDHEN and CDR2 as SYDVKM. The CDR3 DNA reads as TGTGCCAGCAGCCGGACAGGGAGCTCCTACAATGAGCAGTTCTTC. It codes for CASSRTGSSYNEQFF.

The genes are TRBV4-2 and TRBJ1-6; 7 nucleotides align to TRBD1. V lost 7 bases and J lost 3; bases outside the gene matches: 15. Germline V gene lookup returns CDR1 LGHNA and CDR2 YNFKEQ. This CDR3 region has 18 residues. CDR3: CASTQQPQGQIYNSPLHF. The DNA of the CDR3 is TGTGCCAGCACTCAGCAACCCCAGGGACAGATCTATAATTCACCCCTCCACTTT.

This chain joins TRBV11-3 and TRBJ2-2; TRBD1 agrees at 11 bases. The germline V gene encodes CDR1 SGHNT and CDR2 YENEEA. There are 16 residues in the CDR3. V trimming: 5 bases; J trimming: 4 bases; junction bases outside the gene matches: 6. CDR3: CASSPGQGEGTGELFF. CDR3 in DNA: TGTGCCAGCAGCCCGGGACAGGGGGAGGGCACCGGGGAGCTGTTTTTT.

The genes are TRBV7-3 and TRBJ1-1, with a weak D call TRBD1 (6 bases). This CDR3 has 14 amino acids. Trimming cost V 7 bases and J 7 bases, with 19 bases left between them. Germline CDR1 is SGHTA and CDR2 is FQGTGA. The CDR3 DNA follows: TGTGCCAGCAACAACGGCGGGGGGCGAGGTGAAGCTTTCTTT. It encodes CASNNGGGRGEAFF.

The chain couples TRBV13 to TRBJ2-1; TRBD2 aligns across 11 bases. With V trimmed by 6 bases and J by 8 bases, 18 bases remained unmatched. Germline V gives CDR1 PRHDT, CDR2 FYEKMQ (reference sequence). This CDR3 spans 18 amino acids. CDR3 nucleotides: TGTGCCAGCAGATCAATAGTAAGGCTAGCGGGGGGCATCTATGAGCAGTTCTTC. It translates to CASRSIVRLAGGIYEQFF.

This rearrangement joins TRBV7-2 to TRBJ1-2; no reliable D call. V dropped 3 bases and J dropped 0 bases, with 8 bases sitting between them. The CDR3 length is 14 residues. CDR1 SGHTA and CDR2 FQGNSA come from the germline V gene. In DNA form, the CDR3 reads TGTGCCAGCAGCTTCGGTGAAGCTAACTATGGCTACACCTTC. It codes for CASSFGEANYGYTF.

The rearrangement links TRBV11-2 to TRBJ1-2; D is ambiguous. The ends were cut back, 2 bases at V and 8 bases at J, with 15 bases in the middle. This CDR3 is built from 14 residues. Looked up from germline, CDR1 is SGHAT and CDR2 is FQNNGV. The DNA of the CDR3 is TGTGCCAGCAGCTTATCCCAGATTGCAGGAGGCTACACCTTC. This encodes CASSLSQIAGGYTF.

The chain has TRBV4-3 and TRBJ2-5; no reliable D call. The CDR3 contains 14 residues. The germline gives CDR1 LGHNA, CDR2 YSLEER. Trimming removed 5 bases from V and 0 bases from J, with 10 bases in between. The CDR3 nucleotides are TGCGCCAGCAGCTACGACTGGTACCAAGAGACCCAGTACTTC. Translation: CASSYDWYQETQYF.

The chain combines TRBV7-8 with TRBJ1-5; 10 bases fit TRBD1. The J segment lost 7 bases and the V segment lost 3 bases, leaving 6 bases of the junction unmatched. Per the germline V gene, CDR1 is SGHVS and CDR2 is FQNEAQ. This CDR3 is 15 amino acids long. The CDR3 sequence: CASSFIGGQGQPQHF. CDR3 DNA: TGTGCCAGCAGCTTTATCGGGGGACAGGGGCAGCCCCAGCATTTT.

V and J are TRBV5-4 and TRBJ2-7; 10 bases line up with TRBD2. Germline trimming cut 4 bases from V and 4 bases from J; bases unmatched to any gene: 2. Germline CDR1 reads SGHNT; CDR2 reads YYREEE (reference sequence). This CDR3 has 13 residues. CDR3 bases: TGTGCCAGCAGCGCGGGACTAGCGTACGAGCAGTACGTC. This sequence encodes CASSAGLAYEQYV.

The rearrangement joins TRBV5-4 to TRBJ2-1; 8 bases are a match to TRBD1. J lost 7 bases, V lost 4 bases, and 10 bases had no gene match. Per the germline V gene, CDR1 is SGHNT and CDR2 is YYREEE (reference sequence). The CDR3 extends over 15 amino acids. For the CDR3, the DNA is TGTGCCAGCAGCCTGGACAGGGTAGTGAGTAATGAGCAGTTCTTC. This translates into CASSLDRVVSNEQFF.

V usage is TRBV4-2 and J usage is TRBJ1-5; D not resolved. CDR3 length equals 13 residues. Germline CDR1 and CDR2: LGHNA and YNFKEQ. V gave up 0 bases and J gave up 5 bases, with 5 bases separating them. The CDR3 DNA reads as TGTGCCAGCAGCCAAGACGGGGATCAGCCCCAGCATTTT. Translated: CASSQDGDQPQHF.

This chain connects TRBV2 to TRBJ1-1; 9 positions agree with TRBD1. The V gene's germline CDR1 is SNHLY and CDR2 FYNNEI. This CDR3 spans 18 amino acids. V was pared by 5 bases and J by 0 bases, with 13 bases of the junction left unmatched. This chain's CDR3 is CASSPFPGDREMNTEAFF. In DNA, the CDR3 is TGTGCCAGCAGTCCTTTTCCCGGGGACAGGGAAATGAACACTGAAGCTTTCTTT.

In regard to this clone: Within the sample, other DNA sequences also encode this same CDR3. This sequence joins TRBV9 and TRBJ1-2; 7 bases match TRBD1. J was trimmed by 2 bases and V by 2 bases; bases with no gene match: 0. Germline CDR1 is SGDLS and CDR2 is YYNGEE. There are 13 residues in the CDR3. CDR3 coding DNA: TGTGCCAGCAGCGTGGACAGGAACTATGGCTACACCTTC. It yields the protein CASSVDRNYGYTF. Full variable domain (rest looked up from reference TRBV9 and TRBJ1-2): DSGVTQTPKHLITATGQRVTLRCSPRSGDLSVYWYQQSLDQGLQFLIQYYNGEERAKGNILERFSAQQFPDLHSELNLSSLELGDSALYFCASSVDRNYGYTFGSGTRLTVV.

This CDR3 is CATSRVRDRKFF. CDR3 DNA: TGTGCCACCAGCCGGGTTCGGGACAGAAAGTTCTTC. The chain couples TRBV15 to TRBJ2-1, with 7 bases that match TRBD1. V was pared by 5 bases and J by 14 bases, with 9 bases of the junction left unmatched. Germline V lookup: CDR1 LNHNV, CDR2 YYDKDF (reference sequence). CDR3 size: 12 residues.

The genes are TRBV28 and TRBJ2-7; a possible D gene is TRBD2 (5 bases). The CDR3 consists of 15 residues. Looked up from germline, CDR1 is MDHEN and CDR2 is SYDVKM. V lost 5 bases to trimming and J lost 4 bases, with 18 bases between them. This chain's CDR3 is CASSPPQTNPYEQYF. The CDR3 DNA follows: TGTGCCAGCAGTCCCCCACAGACTAACCCTTACGAGCAGTACTTC.

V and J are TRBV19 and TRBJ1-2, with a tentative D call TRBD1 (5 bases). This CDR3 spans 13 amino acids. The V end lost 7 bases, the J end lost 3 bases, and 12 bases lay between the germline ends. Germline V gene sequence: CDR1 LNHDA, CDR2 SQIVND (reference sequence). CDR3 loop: CASTRTSDYGYTF. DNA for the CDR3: TGTGCCAGTACCCGGACATCGGACTATGGCTACACCTTC.

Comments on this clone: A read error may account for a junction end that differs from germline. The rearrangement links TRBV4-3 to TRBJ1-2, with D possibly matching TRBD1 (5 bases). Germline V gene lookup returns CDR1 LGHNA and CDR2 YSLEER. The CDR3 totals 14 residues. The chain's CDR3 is CASGQVGGVYGYTF. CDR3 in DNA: TGCGCCAGCGGCCAAGTGGGGGGAGTATATGGCTACACCTTC.

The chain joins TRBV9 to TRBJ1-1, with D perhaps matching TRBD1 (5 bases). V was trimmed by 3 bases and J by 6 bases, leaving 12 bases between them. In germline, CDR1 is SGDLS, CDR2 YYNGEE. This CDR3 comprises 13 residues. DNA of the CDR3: TGTGCCAGCAGCGCCGGGGGGGACGCTGAAGCTTTCTTT. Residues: CASSAGGDAEAFF. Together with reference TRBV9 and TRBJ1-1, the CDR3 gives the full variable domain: DSGVTQTPKHLITATGQRVTLRCSPRSGDLSVYWYQQSLDQGLQFLIQYYNGEERAKGNILERFSAQQFPDLHSELNLSSLELGDSALYFCASSAGGDAEAFFGQGTRLTVV.

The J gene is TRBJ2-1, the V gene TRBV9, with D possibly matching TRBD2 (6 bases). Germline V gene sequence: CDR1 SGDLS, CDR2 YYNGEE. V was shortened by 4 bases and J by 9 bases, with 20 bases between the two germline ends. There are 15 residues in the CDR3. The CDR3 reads CASSPRDFDRGEQFF. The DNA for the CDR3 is TGTGCCAGCAGCCCTCGGGACTTCGATCGGGGTGAGCAGTTCTTC.

This CDR3 is CASSFQAGGQTDTQYF. The CDR3 DNA is TGTGCCAGCAGCTTTCAAGCGGGGGGGCAAACAGATACGCAGTATTTT. The V gene is TRBV7-2, the J gene TRBJ2-3; 10 nucleotides agree with TRBD2. Germline values: CDR1 SGHTA, CDR2 FQGNSA. This CDR3 contains 16 residues. V lost 3 bases to trimming and J lost 3 bases; unmatched junction nucleotides: 6. Full variable domain (outside the CDR3, taken from reference TRBV7-2 and TRBJ2-3): GAGVSQSPSNKVTEKGKDVELRCDPISGHTALYWYRQSLGQGLEFLIYFQGNSAPDKSGLPSDRFSAERTGGSVSTLTIQRTQQEDSAVYLCASSFQAGGQTDTQYFGPGTRLTVL.

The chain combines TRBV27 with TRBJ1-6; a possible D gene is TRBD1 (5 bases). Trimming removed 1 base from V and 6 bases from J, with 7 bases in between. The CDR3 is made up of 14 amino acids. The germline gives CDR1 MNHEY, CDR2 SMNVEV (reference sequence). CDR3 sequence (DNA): TGTGCCAGCAGTTTATTGACAGTTAATTCACCCCTCCACTTT. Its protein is CASSLLTVNSPLHF.

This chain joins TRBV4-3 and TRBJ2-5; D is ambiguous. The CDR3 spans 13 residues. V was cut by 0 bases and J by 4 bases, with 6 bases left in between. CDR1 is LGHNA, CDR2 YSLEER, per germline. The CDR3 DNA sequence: TGCGCCAGCAGCCAAGATATGAGAGAGACCCAGTACTTC. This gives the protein CASSQDMRETQYF.